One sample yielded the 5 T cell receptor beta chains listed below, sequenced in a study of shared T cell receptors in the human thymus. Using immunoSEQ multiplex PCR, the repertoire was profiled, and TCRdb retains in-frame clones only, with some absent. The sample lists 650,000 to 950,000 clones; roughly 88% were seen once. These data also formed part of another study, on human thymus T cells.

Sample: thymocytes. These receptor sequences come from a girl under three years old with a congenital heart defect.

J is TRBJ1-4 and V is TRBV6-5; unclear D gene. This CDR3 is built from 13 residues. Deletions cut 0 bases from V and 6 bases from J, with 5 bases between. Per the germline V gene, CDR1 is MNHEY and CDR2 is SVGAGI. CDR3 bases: TGTGCCAGCAGTTACTCCTTTTATGAAAAACTGTTTTTT. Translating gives CASSYSFYEKLFF.

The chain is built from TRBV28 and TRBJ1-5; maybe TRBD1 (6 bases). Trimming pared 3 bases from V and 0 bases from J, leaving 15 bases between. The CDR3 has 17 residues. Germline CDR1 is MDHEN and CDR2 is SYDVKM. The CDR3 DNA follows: TGTGCCAGCAGTTTCTGGGGACACCTTAATAGCAATCAGCCCCAGCATTTT. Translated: CASSFWGHLNSNQPQHF.

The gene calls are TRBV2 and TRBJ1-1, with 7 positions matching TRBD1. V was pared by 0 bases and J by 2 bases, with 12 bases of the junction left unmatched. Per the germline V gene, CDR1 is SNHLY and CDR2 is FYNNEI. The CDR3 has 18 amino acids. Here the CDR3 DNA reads TGTGCCAGCAGTGAAGCGCTTTGGGCAGGGGGGCGTAACACTGAAGCTTTCTTT. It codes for CASSEALWAGGRNTEAFF.

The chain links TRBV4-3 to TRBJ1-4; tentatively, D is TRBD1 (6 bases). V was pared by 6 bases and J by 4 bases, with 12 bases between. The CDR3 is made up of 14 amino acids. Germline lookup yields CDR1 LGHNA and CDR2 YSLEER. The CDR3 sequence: CASRRGGGNEKLFF. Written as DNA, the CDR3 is TGCGCCAGCAGACGAGGGGGGGGTAATGAAAAACTGTTTTTT.

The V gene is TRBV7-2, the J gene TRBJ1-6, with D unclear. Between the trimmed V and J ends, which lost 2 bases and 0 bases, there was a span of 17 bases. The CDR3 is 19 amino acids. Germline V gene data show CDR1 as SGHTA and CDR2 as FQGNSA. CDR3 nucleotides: TGTGCCAGCAGCTTACTAGACCTCAAGAAAAGCTCCTATAATTCACCCCTCCACTTT. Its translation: CASSLLDLKKSSYNSPLHF. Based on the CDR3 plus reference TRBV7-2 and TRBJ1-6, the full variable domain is GAGVSQSPSNKVTEKGKDVELRCDPISGHTALYWYRQSLGQGLEFLIYFQGNSAPDKSGLPSDRFSAERTGGSVSTLTIQRTQQEDSAVYLCASSLLDLKKSSYNSPLHFGNGTRLTVT.